This paragraph covers one T cell receptor beta chain sequence. Its antigen is currently unknown. The data derive from a study of cytomegalovirus exposure and HLA in healthy donors. Produced via immunoSEQ multiplex PCR; TCRdb's table is partial and in-frame only. Among 250,000 to 300,000 clones listed, roughly 85% were seen once. Study-level findings and limits: A few CMV-associated chains were confirmed in vitro to be specific for CMV antigens. Rare TCR sequences predominated, though certain public TCRs were found in many donors. The study recorded about 160 TCR beta chains that were cytomegalovirus-associated.

This receptor was obtained from a woman aged 18-29 years in good health and CMV-seronegative. Sequencing used PBMCs.

CDR3 sequence reads: CAWTVGTGSEQYF. The CDR3 coding sequence is TGTGCCTGGACCGTAGGAACAGGGTCTGAGCAGTACTTC. The gene calls are TRBV30 and TRBJ2-7; D possibly corresponds to TRBD1 (6 bases). Germline loops: CDR1 GTSNPN, CDR2 SVGIG (reference sequence). The CDR3 loop spans 13 amino acids. The V and J ends lost 4 bases and 7 bases respectively, with 17 bases between them.